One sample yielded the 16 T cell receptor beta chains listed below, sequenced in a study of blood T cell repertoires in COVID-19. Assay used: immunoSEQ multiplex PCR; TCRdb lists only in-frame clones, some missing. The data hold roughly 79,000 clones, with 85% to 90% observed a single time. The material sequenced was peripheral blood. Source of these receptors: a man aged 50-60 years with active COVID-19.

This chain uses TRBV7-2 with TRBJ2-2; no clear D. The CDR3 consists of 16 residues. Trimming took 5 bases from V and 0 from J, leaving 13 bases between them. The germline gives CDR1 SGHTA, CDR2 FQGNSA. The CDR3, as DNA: TGTGCCAGCAGCCCATGGGCGACACCGAACACCGGGGAGCTGTTTTTT. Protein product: CASSPWATPNTGELFF. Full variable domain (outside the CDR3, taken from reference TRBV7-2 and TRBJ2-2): GAGVSQSPSNKVTEKGKDVELRCDPISGHTALYWYRQSLGQGLEFLIYFQGNSAPDKSGLPSDRFSAERTGGSVSTLTIQRTQQEDSAVYLCASSPWATPNTGELFFGEGSRLTVL.

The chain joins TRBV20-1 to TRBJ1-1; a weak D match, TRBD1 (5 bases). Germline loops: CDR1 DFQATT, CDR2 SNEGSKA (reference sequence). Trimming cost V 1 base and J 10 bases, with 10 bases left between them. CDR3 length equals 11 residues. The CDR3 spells CSARGQYGAFF. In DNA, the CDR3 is TGCAGTGCTAGAGGACAGTATGGAGCTTTCTTT.

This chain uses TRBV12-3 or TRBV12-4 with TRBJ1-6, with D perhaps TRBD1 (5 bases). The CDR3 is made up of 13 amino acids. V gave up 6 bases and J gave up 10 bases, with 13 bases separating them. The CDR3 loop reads CASSPFPGSPLHF. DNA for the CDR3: TGTGCCAGCAGCCCGTTTCCAGGGTCACCCCTCCACTTT.

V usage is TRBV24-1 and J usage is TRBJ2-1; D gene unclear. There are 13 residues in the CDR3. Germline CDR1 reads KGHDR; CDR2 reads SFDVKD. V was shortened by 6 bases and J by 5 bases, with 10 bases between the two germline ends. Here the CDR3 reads CATSRPGDNEQFF. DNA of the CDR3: TGTGCCACCAGTAGACCAGGCGACAATGAGCAGTTCTTC.

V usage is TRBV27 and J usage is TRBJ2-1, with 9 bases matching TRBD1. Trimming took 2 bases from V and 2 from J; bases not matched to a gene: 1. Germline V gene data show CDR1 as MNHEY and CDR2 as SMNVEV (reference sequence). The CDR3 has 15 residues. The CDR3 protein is CASSLRDRAYNEQFF. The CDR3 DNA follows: TGTGCCAGCAGTTTAAGGGACAGGGCCTACAATGAGCAGTTCTTC.

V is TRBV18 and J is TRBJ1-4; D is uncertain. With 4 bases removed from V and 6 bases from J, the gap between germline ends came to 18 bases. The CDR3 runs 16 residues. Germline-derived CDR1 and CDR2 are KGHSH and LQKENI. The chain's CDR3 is CASSRRTTGVDEKLFF. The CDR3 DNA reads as TGTGCCAGCTCACGTAGGACGACGGGAGTAGATGAAAAACTGTTTTTT.

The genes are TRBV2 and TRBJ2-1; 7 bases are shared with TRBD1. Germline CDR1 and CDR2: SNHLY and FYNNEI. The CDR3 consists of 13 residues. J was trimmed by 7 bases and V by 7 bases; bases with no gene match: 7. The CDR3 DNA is TGTGCCAGCAATCCAGACAGGGTGAATGAGCAGTTCTTC. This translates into CASNPDRVNEQFF.

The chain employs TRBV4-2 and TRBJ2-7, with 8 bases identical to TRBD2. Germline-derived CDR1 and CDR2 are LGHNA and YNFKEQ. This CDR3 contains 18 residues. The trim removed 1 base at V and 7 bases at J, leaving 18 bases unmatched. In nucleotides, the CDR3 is TGTGCCAGCAGCCAAGCCCCGGGGGGGCTAGCGGGCTCGGCGGAGCAGTACTTC. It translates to CASSQAPGGLAGSAEQYF.

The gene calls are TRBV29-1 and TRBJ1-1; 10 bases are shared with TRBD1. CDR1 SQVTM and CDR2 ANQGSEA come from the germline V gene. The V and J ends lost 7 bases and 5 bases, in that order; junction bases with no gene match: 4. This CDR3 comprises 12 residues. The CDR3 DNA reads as TGCAGCGGCGGGACAGGGGAAACTGAAGCTTTCTTT. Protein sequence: CSGGTGETEAFF.

CDR3 in amino acids: CASSSPHEQYF. CDR3 nucleotide sequence: TGTGCCAGCAGTAGCCCCCACGAGCAGTACTTC. V usage is TRBV6-2 or TRBV6-3 and J usage is TRBJ2-7, with unresolved D. In germline, CDR1 is MNHEY, CDR2 SVGEGT. The CDR3 consists of 11 residues. Trimming left V 5 bases short and J 5 bases short, with 7 bases between.

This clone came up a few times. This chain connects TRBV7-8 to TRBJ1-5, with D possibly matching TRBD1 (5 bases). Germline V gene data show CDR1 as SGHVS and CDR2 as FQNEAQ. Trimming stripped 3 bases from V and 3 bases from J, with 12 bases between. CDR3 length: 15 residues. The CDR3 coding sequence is TGTGCCAGCAGCTTGGGGGGGGACCCCAATCAGCCCCAGCATTTT. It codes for CASSLGGDPNQPQHF.

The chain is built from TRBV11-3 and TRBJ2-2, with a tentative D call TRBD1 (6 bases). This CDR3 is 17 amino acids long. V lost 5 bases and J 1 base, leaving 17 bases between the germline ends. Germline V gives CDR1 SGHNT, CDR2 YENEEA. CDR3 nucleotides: TGTGCCAGCAGCGATAAAACCGGGACAAAGAACACCGGGGAGCTGTTTTTT. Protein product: CASSDKTGTKNTGELFF.

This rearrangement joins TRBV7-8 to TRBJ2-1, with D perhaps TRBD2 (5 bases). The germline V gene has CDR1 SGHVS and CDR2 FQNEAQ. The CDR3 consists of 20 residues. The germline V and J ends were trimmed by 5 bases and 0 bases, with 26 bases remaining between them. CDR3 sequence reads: CASSPPRIRTFQSSYNEQFF. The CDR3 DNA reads TGTGCCAGCAGCCCACCTAGGATCCGGACTTTCCAGAGCTCCTACAATGAGCAGTTCTTC.

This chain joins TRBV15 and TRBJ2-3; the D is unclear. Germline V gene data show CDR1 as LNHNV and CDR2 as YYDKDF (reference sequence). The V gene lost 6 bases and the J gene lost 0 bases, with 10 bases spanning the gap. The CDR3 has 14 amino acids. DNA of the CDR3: TGTGCCACCAGGGGCGCTCTGAGCACAGATACGCAGTATTTT. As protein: CATRGALSTDTQYF.

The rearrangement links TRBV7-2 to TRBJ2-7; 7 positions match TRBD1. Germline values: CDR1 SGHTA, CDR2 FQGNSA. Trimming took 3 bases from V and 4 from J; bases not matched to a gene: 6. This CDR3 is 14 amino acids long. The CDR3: CASSLETGTYEQYF. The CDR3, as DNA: TGTGCCAGCAGCTTGGAGACAGGGACGTACGAGCAGTACTTC.

The CDR3 DNA sequence: TGTGCCAGCAGTCTTAGAGGAGGGGCGGGGAATCAGCCCCAGCATTTT. Its translation: CASSLRGGAGNQPQHF. The chain links TRBV27 to TRBJ1-5; D possibly corresponds to TRBD1 (5 bases). The CDR3 totals 16 residues. Looked up from germline, CDR1 is MNHEY and CDR2 is SMNVEV (reference sequence). Trimming cost V 5 bases and J 4 bases, with 18 bases left between them.